This T cell receptor beta chain appears in the sequencing data of a study of blood T cell repertoires in COVID-19. The overall study: Italy, Spain and the United States were the sources of the convalescent and acute COVID-19 samples. The cDNA or gDNA used as material had been derived from T cells, B-cell-depleted T cells, or PBMCs.

The junction had 6 bases not matched to a gene; V was cut back by 6 bases and J by 4 bases. The CDR3 totals 13 residues. Germline values: CDR1 SQVTM, CDR2 ANQGSEA. Original methodology: Amplifying reference gene primers gave estimates of nucleated cell counts. Libraries were prepared by immunoSEQ multiplex PCR; TCRdb keeps only in-frame clonotypes and omits some of them. The V and J calls and clone size are taken from that table; D and trimming were inferred from the DNA. The sample has around 100,000 clones; about 90% are singletons. Source material: peripheral blood. The V gene is TRBV29-1, the J gene TRBJ2-3, with 8 nucleotides matching TRBD1. The sequence was collected from a man between 50 and 59 years old with acute or convalescent COVID-19. The chain's CDR3 is CSVTGDLADTQYF. The CDR3 DNA reads TGCAGCGTGACAGGGGATTTAGCAGATACGCAGTATTTT.